The 28 T cell receptor beta chains below were found in one sample sequenced in a study of T cells in Graves' hyperthyroidism and ophthalmopathy. RNA transcripts yielded amplified TCR beta CDR3 regions. First-round RT-PCR of the TCR CDR3 relied on the HTBI primer set. TCRdb ran MiXCR on the multiplex PCR reads and lists one entry per CDR3 protein. Counted here are about 600,000 distinct CDR3 sequences, over 12% occurring once; the ten biggest clones make up 7% to 9%. The specimen was blood. The receptor source for this set is a woman younger than 30 with Graves' ophthalmopathy.

The V gene is TRBV4-3, the J gene TRBJ1-2; D may be TRBD1 (5 bases). The CDR3 length is 14 residues. Trimming removed 3 bases at V and 7 bases at J, with 15 bases between. CDR1 is LGHNA and CDR2 is YSLEER in the germline V gene. CDR3 coding DNA: TGCGCCAGCAGCCAGGTTCTCAGGGTTAGTGGCTACACCTTC. Its translation is CASSQVLRVSGYTF.

This clonotype was found many times. The V gene is TRBV11-3, the J gene TRBJ1-1, with no clear D. Germline CDR1 and CDR2: SGHNT and YENEEA. The CDR3 covers 12 residues. The V gene lost 6 bases and the J gene lost 4 bases, with 9 bases spanning the gap. This CDR3 reads CASSPQVTEAFF. CDR3 in DNA: TGTGCCAGCAGTCCTCAGGTCACTGAAGCTTTCTTT.

The V and J genes are TRBV6-2 or TRBV6-3 and TRBJ2-2, with no clear D. Germline-derived CDR1 and CDR2 are MNHEY and SVGEGT. CDR3 length: 15 residues. V lost 0 bases to trimming and J lost 5 bases, with 10 bases between them. CDR3: CASSYSRVWTGELFF. CDR3 DNA sequence: TGTGCCAGCAGTTACTCACGGGTGTGGACCGGGGAGCTGTTTTTT.

The chain is built from TRBV7-9 and TRBJ1-1, with 8 bases fitting TRBD1. V dropped 5 bases and J dropped 4; count of bases not matched to a gene: 9. Germline loops: CDR1 SEHNR, CDR2 FQNEAQ (reference sequence). This CDR3 is 15 amino acids long. The CDR3 DNA reads TGTGCCAGCAGCCTACTAGAGACAGGGGTCACTGAAGCTTTCTTT. The encoded protein is CASSLLETGVTEAFF.

This clonotype was detected ten times or more. This chain connects TRBV27 to TRBJ1-2; perhaps TRBD1 as D (6 bases). There are 14 residues in the CDR3. Germline CDR1 reads MNHEY; CDR2 reads SMNVEV (reference sequence). The ends were cut back, 8 bases at V and 2 bases at J, with 15 bases in the middle. The CDR3 sequence: CASSELQGNYGYTF. The CDR3 nucleotides are TGTGCCAGCTCCGAACTCCAGGGGAACTATGGCTACACCTTC.

In this sample, this clonotype turned up a few times. V gene TRBV14 combines with J gene TRBJ1-6; 11 bases match TRBD1. Germline V gene data show CDR1 as SGHDN and CDR2 as FVKESK. V shed 3 bases, J shed 7 bases, and the junction held 2 bases outside the gene matches. This CDR3 region has 15 residues. The CDR3 nucleotides are TGTGCCAGCAGCCACCGGACAGGGGGCAATTCACCCCTCCACTTT. It specifies CASSHRTGGNSPLHF.

This clonotype has a count of ten or more. The chain uses TRBV6-6 and TRBJ1-1; D is unresolved. The V end lost 1 base, the J end lost 8 bases, and 11 bases lay between the germline ends. CDR3 length: 13 residues. CDR1 and CDR2 from the germline V gene are MNHNY and SVGAGI (reference sequence). This CDR3 reads CASSYYPTAEAFF. In DNA, the CDR3 is TGTGCCAGCAGTTACTACCCGACGGCGGAAGCTTTCTTT.

In this sample, this clonotype turned up many times. This chain links TRBV6-2 or TRBV6-3 with TRBJ2-5, with D unresolved. V was cut by 6 bases and J by 0 bases, with 26 bases left in between. Per the germline V gene, CDR1 is MNHEY and CDR2 is SVGEGT. The CDR3 extends over 19 amino acids. The CDR3 protein is CASRRIDFSPLSYQETQYF. The CDR3 DNA reads as TGTGCCAGCAGGCGGATTGACTTTTCCCCCCTTTCGTACCAAGAGACCCAGTACTTC.

This clonotype was seen more than once but under ten times. This rearrangement joins TRBV28 to TRBJ2-5; TRBD2 agrees at 8 bases. The J segment lost 3 bases and the V segment lost 7 bases, leaving 10 bases of the junction unmatched. Germline assignment: CDR1 MDHEN and CDR2 SYDVKM. The CDR3 consists of 15 residues. DNA for the CDR3: TGTGCCAGCACCCCCACGGTCGGGGGGGAAGAGACCCAGTACTTC. It is translated as CASTPTVGGEETQYF.

This clonotype was recorded at least ten times. V usage is TRBV28 and J usage is TRBJ2-2, with D unclear. Trimming removed 5 bases at V and 7 bases at J, with 17 bases between. CDR3 length equals 15 residues. Germline lookup yields CDR1 MDHEN and CDR2 SYDVKM. Written as DNA, the CDR3 is TGTGCCAGCAGTCCGCAGTCCGCTGGTAGCGGGGAGCTGTTTTTT. Translated, it gives CASSPQSAGSGELFF.

This clonotype was detected ten times or more. V gene TRBV29-1 combines with J gene TRBJ2-7, with D unclear. The CDR3 has 13 residues. Germline CDR1 SQVTM, CDR2 ANQGSEA. Trimming shortened V by 0 bases and J by 2 bases, and 8 bases separated the two germline ends. CDR3 sequence: CSVEDPGTYEQYF. The CDR3 bases are TGCAGCGTTGAAGATCCCGGTACCTACGAGCAGTACTTC.

This clonotype was seen repeatedly, ten times or more. The rearrangement joins TRBV14 to TRBJ2-1; 10 bases are shared with TRBD2. CDR3 length equals 12 residues. J gave up 12 bases and V 3 bases, and 2 bases lay outside the gene matches. Germline lookup yields CDR1 SGHDN and CDR2 FVKESK. CDR3 region: CASSHRLAGQFF. The CDR3 coding sequence is TGTGCCAGCAGCCATCGACTAGCGGGGCAGTTCTTC.

This clonotype was recorded at least ten times. The CDR3 DNA reads TGCAGTGCCGATGGACTAGCGGGCTCCTACGAGCAGTACTTC. Its translation is CSADGLAGSYEQYF. The V and J genes are TRBV20-1 and TRBJ2-7; 11 positions match TRBD2. CDR3 length equals 14 residues. Per the germline V gene, CDR1 is DFQATT and CDR2 is SNEGSKA (reference sequence). Trimming took 6 bases from V and 0 from J; bases not matched to a gene: 4.

This clonotype was detected many times. The rearrangement joins TRBV12-3 or TRBV12-4 to TRBJ2-3; possibly TRBD2 for D (5 bases). The V end was cut by 3 bases, the J end by 6 bases, with 13 bases between. The CDR3 spans 14 residues. CDR3 protein: CASSFQRDGDTQYF. DNA for the CDR3: TGTGCCAGCAGTTTTCAGAGGGATGGGGATACGCAGTATTTT.

This clonotype showed up many times. V usage is TRBV7-2 and J usage is TRBJ2-1, with TRBD2 matching over 7 bases. The germline CDR1 and CDR2 sequences are SGHTA and FQGNSA. This CDR3 spans 15 amino acids. V was pared by 9 bases and J by 4 bases, with 12 bases of the junction left unmatched. CDR3 sequence: CASLGGRTRYNEQFF. In DNA form, the CDR3 reads TGTGCCAGTCTCGGGGGGAGAACGCGGTACAATGAGCAGTTCTTC. Looking up the rest from reference TRBV7-2 and TRBJ2-1 gives the full variable domain: GAGVSQSPSNKVTEKGKDVELRCDPISGHTALYWYRQSLGQGLEFLIYFQGNSAPDKSGLPSDRFSAERTGGSVSTLTIQRTQQEDSAVYLCASLGGRTRYNEQFFGPGTRLTVL.

This clonotype was seen repeatedly, ten times or more. The V gene is TRBV19, the J gene TRBJ2-1; 9 bases align to TRBD2. The CDR3 extends over 13 amino acids. V dropped 9 bases and J dropped 8; count of bases not matched to a gene: 8. The germline V gene has CDR1 LNHDA and CDR2 SQIVND (reference sequence). The CDR3 DNA follows: TGTGCCAGCGGTAGCGGGAGAGGTGATGAGCAGTTCTTC. Its translation: CASGSGRGDEQFF.

The sample holds many counts of this clonotype. The gene calls are TRBV11-2 and TRBJ2-2; D may correspond to TRBD1 or TRBD2 (5 bases each). The germline gives CDR1 SGHAT, CDR2 FQNNGV. The V gene lost 4 bases and the J gene lost 2 bases, with 14 bases spanning the gap. The CDR3 spans 16 residues. The CDR3 region is CASSSSWGTNTGELFF. The DNA for the CDR3 is TGTGCCAGCAGCTCTTCGTGGGGGACCAACACCGGGGAGCTGTTTTTT.

This clonotype was detected many times. CDR3 residues: CSARDQRGSSYEQYF. The CDR3 nucleotides read TGCAGTGCTAGAGATCAGCGCGGGAGCTCCTACGAGCAGTACTTC. The V gene is TRBV20-1, the J gene TRBJ2-7; 7 bases are shared with TRBD2. V lost 0 bases, J lost 0 bases, and 5 bases stayed unmatched. The CDR3 is made up of 15 amino acids. In germline, CDR1 is DFQATT, CDR2 SNEGSKA (reference sequence).

This clonotype was recorded a few times. The chain joins TRBV20-1 to TRBJ2-7, with 15 bases that match TRBD2. This CDR3 spans 20 amino acids. Losses at the gene ends were 0 bases for V and 4 bases for J; bases not matched to a gene: 16. The germline CDR1 and CDR2 sequences are DFQATT and SNEGSKA (reference sequence). The CDR3 spells CSARESSRTSGRGGGYEQYF. The CDR3 DNA sequence: TGCAGTGCTAGAGAATCTAGTAGGACTAGCGGGAGGGGAGGGGGATACGAGCAGTACTTC.

The table lists this clonotype with many counts. V and J are TRBV2 and TRBJ1-2; D unresolved. Per germline, CDR1 SNHLY and CDR2 FYNNEI. The V end lost 3 bases, the J end lost 4 bases, and 9 bases lay between the germline ends. The CDR3 is 13 amino acids. CDR3: CASSEDGFYGYTF. The CDR3 region has the DNA TGTGCCAGCAGTGAGGATGGCTTCTATGGCTACACCTTC.

This clonotype showed up many times. V and J are TRBV5-1 and TRBJ1-1; no clear D gene. The CDR3 totals 13 residues. Between the trimmed V and J ends, which lost 7 bases and 4 bases, there was a span of 14 bases. CDR1 and CDR2 (germline): SGHRS, YFSETQ. This CDR3 is CASDLWGSTEAFF. In DNA form, the CDR3 reads TGCGCCAGCGACTTATGGGGTAGCACTGAAGCTTTCTTT.

CDR3 nucleotide sequence: TGTGCCAGCAGCGTAGGTACTAGCGGGACACACTACGAGCAGTACTTC. Encoded protein: CASSVGTSGTHYEQYF. This rearrangement joins TRBV9 to TRBJ2-7, with 10 nucleotides matching TRBD2. Looked up from germline, CDR1 is SGDLS and CDR2 is YYNGEE. J gave up 3 bases and V 0 bases, and 6 bases lay outside the gene matches. The CDR3 spans 16 residues.

This clonotype came up many times. The chain joins TRBV11-1 to TRBJ1-1; D unresolved. This CDR3 is 16 amino acids long. Germline V gene data show CDR1 as SGHAT and CDR2 as FQDESV (reference sequence). The V end was cut by 1 base, the J end by 1 base, with 13 bases between. The CDR3 DNA sequence: TGTGCCAGCAGCTTAGGCGCCTGGGGAAGGAACACTGAAGCTTTCTTT. Translating it yields CASSLGAWGRNTEAFF.

V usage is TRBV13 and J usage is TRBJ2-4; no clear D. This CDR3 has 17 amino acids. V gave up 3 bases and J gave up 4 bases, with 19 bases separating them. Germline CDR1 PRHDT, CDR2 FYEKMQ (reference sequence). The CDR3 sequence is CASSFTYFGQTKNIQYF. DNA for the CDR3: TGTGCCAGCAGCTTCACATATTTTGGTCAGACGAAAAACATTCAGTACTTC.

This clonotype appeared many times. V and J are TRBV30 and TRBJ1-4, with unresolved D. Trimming cost V 0 bases and J 4 bases, with 9 bases left between them. Germline V lookup: CDR1 GTSNPN, CDR2 SVGIG (reference sequence). The CDR3 has 14 residues. CDR3 nucleotide sequence: TGTGCCTGGAGTGTACGGGAGGTTAATGAAAAACTGTTTTTT. Protein: CAWSVREVNEKLFF.

About this clonotype: This may come from a read error, since a much larger clone is one base off. The rearrangement links TRBV6-1 to TRBJ2-7; 15 bases are a match to TRBD2. This CDR3 contains 21 residues. Germline V gene data show CDR1 as MNHNS and CDR2 as SASEGT. Unmatched junction bases numbered 15, after V lost 3 bases and J lost 0 bases. The CDR3 DNA reads TGTGCCAGCAGTGAGTCGGAGTCCGGAGGGACTAGCGGGAGGCTCTCCTACGAGCAGTACTTC. Protein sequence: CASSESESGGTSGRLSYEQYF.

This clonotype was detected ten times or more. J is TRBJ2-1 and V is TRBV10-3; D assignment may be TRBD1 or TRBD2 (6 bases each). The length of the CDR3 is 15 residues. Germline lookup yields CDR1 ENHRY and CDR2 SYGVKD. V shed 0 bases and J shed 6 bases, with 12 bases lying between them. CDR3 in DNA: TGTGCCATCAGTGAGTCGATCGGAGGGGGCAATGAGCAGTTCTTC. It yields the protein CAISESIGGGNEQFF.

This clonotype was seen repeatedly, ten times or more. The chain is built from TRBV6-2 or TRBV6-3 and TRBJ1-1; D is possibly TRBD1 (6 bases). The germline gives CDR1 MNHEY, CDR2 SVGEGT. The germline V and J ends were trimmed by 4 bases and 8 bases, with 17 bases remaining between them. There are 14 residues in the CDR3. The CDR3 DNA follows: TGTGCCAGCAGTTCAGGGGTCCCCGTCGGGGAAGCTTTCTTT. Translated: CASSSGVPVGEAFF.